This T cell receptor (beta chain) was documented in a study of T cell responses to AZD1222 COVID-19 vaccine. The repertoire was sequenced with immunoSEQ multiplex PCR; TCRdb's copy has only in-frame clones and lacks some. The data show approximately 170,000 clones, about 91% seen once. The CDR3 runs to 15 residues. Germline assignment: CDR1 SGHNT and CDR2 YYREEE (reference sequence). Trimming at V came to 4 bases and at J to 2 bases, leaving 8 bases not matched to a gene. The TCR was taken from an adult who received the AZD1222 COVID-19 vaccine. This chain uses TRBV5-4 with TRBJ2-7; 8 nucleotides line up with TRBD2. This sample comprised peripheral blood, obtained 28 days after the second AZD1222 dose. The CDR3 sequence is CASSPGGAGAYEQYF. The DNA for the CDR3 is TGTGCCAGCAGCCCCGGGGGAGCGGGGGCCTACGAGCAGTACTTC.